The 3 T cell receptor beta chains reported below all come from one sample, sequenced in a study of persistence of HIV-infected CD4 T cells. The immunoSEQ assay was version 4, run in survey mode. This table comes from immunoSEQ multiplex PCR, and its TCRdb copy is limited to in-frame clones, with some not included. The sample yields more than 35,000 clones, approximately 91% seen once. Antigen specificity for these receptors is unknown. Anti-CD3/anti-CD28 beads served as a nonspecific positive control stimulus. Sorting of responding CD4+ T cells relied on upregulated CD40 ligand together with CD69. This specimen was CD4+ T cells sorted from PBMCs after roughly 20-hour stimulation, taken from a patient who received antiretroviral therapy. The receptors here all came from an adult man with HIV who was CMV-seropositive.

The CDR3 protein is CAIASRTSGGTYEQYF. For the CDR3, the DNA is TGTGCCATCGCATCCAGGACTAGCGGGGGCACCTACGAGCAGTACTTC. This chain uses TRBV10-3 with TRBJ2-7; 13 nucleotides line up with TRBD2. CDR3 size: 16 residues. Losses at the gene ends were 8 bases for V and 2 bases for J; bases not matched to a gene: 9. The germline V gene encodes CDR1 ENHRY and CDR2 SYGVKD.

This chain joins TRBV6-5 and TRBJ2-7; 8 nucleotides match TRBD1. The junction had 4 bases not matched to a gene; V was cut back by 2 bases and J by 4 bases. This CDR3 has 14 residues. Per the germline V gene, CDR1 is MNHEY and CDR2 is SVGAGI. The CDR3 region has the DNA TGTGCCAGCAGTTACCAGACAGGGGCGTACGAGCAGTACTTC. Its protein product is CASSYQTGAYEQYF.

This clone came up a few times. The chain uses TRBV6-5 and TRBJ1-2; D is possibly TRBD1 (5 bases). Germline V lookup: CDR1 MNHEY, CDR2 SVGAGI. CDR3 length equals 12 residues. V was cut by 5 bases and J by 6 bases, with 10 bases left in between. CDR3 in amino acids: CASSRAGDGYTF. The CDR3 DNA reads TGTGCCAGCAGTCGGGCGGGGGATGGCTACACCTTC.